A single TCR beta chain is shown here with its context. This sample was included in a study of blood T cell repertoires in COVID-19. On the study more broadly: The samples span acute and convalescent COVID-19 from the United States, Italy and Spain. Nucleic acid was either cDNA or gDNA, and it came from T cells, B-cell-depleted T cells, or PBMCs.

Original processing notes: The assay estimated nucleated cells by amplifying reference gene primers. Using immunoSEQ multiplex PCR, the repertoire was profiled, and TCRdb retains in-frame clones only, with some absent. The DNA was the basis for D and trimming; V, J and clone size are from that table. The repertoire consists of 250,000 to 350,000 clones, with 90% occurring once and the leading ten covering 3.5% to 4.5%. Grouping used clinical history reported by participants in a survey and questionnaire. The receptor was isolated from a woman aged 18 to 35 with acute COVID-19. Sequencing was carried out using PBMCs or T cells enriched from blood (not recorded which).

CDR3 DNA: TGCAGTGCTAGTCGGCAGGCTGATGAAGCTTTCTTT. This codes for CSASRQADEAFF. The V gene is TRBV20-1, the J gene TRBJ1-1; D ambiguous. Trimming took off 3 bases at V and 7 bases at J, with 12 bases between the two ends. The CDR3 consists of 12 residues. CDR1 DFQATT and CDR2 SNEGSKA come from the germline V gene (reference sequence).